This T cell receptor beta chain was captured by sequencing in a study of PD-1 blockade in mismatch repair-deficient tumors (TCRdb year 2017). Broadly, across the study: Between late 2013 and September 2016, the trial enrolled some 86 consecutive patients with around twelve mismatch repair-deficient cancer types, every one of whom had been previously treated and was progressing. Tumor-associated T cell clones in the peripheral blood of patients responding to PD-1 blockade were tracked using deep sequencing of TCR CDR3 regions.

The V end loses 6 bases and the J end loses 1 base, and a stretch of 10 bases separates them. The CDR3 spans 14 residues, from the cysteine through the phenylalanine. Solely the CDR3 DNA is kept, with 42 bases framed from the first base. Based on the germline V gene, the CDR1 and CDR2 sequences are MNHNS and SASEGT. Beyond this particular receptor, the publication reports: Rapid expansion after pembrolizumab followed by contraction, generally before radiologic responses, was shown by tumor-resident clones, which were often undetectable in blood before treatment.

Comment on this clone: Its antigen is currently not known. Qualities for individual bases were not recorded, and no much larger clone is one base off.

Libraries were built with the immunoSEQ multiplex PCR assay. TCRdb limited this immuneACCESS table to in-frame rearrangements with V and J called. A share of clones is missing; checked studies link under half to unresolved V genes, and the rest is unexplained. The sample table lists some 97,000 clones, about 79% of them with a count of one. The leading ten clones occupy 6.3% of the sample. Mismatch repair deficiency in every enrolled patient was established by polymerase chain reaction or immunohistochemistry. A few patients who responded to pembrolizumab therapy underwent TCR sequencing. Pembrolizumab PD-1 blockade was prospectively tested in advanced mismatch repair-deficient cancers, regardless of tissue of origin, in the phase II trial. Peripheral blood T cell samples were gathered serially, both before PD-1 blockade started and at multiple time points afterward. Blood sampling times were expressed in weeks after the first pembrolizumab dose.

This specimen was peripheral blood, taken about 33 weeks after starting pembrolizumab. The receptor comes from an adult with mismatch repair-deficient cancer. The chain was built from TRBV6-1 and TRBJ1-5; TRBD1 is perhaps the D gene, given 6 matching bases. The sequenced DNA: TGTGCCAGCAGCTCAGACAGGAGCAATCAGCCCCAGCATTTT. It translates to CASSSDRSNQPQHF.